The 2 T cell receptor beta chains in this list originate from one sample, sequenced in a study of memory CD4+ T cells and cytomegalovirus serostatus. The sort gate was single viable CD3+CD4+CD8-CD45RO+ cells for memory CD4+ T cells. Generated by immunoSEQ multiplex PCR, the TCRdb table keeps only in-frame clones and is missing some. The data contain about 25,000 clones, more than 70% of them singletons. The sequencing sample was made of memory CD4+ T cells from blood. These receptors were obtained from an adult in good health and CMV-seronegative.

CDR3 in amino acids: CASSLTTGYEQYF. The CDR3 region has the DNA TGCGCCAGCAGCTTGACAACTGGATACGAGCAGTACTTC. This chain uses TRBV5-1 with TRBJ2-7; no clear D. CDR3 length equals 13 residues. Trimming removed 1 base from V and 4 bases from J, with 9 bases in between. From germline, CDR1 is SGHRS and CDR2 YFSETQ. The full variable domain, rest sourced from reference TRBV5-1 and TRBJ2-7, is KAGVTQTPRYLIKTRGQQVTLSCSPISGHRSVSWYQQTPGQGLQFLFEYFSETQRNKGNFPGRFSGRQFSNSRSEMNVSTLELGDSALYLCASSLTTGYEQYFGPGTRLTVT.

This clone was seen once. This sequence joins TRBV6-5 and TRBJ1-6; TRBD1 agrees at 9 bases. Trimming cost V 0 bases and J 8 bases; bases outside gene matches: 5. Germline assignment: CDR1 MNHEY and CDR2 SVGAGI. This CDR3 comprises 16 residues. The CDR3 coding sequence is TGTGCCAGCAGTTACTCCGGGACAGGGAGCGATTCACCCCTCCACTTT. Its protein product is CASSYSGTGSDSPLHF.